This T cell receptor beta chain is drawn from a study of CXCR3-negative and CXCR3-positive naive CD8 T cells. In the study overall: Across all libraries, TRB reads numbered roughly 140 million, with about 1.5 +/- 0.3 million in each library.

The CDR3 is made up of 15 amino acids. Germline V lookup: CDR1 KGHSH, CDR2 LQKENI. Regarding this clonotype: Its cognate antigen is unknown.

Study-wide points: Diversity was high in both naive subsets and much lower in memory cells. Fresh PBMCs were used in most assays, and CXCR3 expression partially decreased after cryopreservation.

With UMI labels, 5' RACE was used to prepare the TRB cDNA libraries. TCRdb reanalyzed the 5' RACE reads and collapses them to one entry per CDR3 protein, without DNA. Its clone listing holds tens of thousands of distinct CDR3 sequences. Sequenced: memory CD8+ T cells from blood. The TCR originated in a human donor in good health. Some clones in this sample may be carry-over from other donors' samples. The J gene is TRBJ2-1, the V gene TRBV18; the TCRdb D gene call, TRBD1, has no DNA to confirm it. The CDR3 region is CASSPGGGYYNEQFF.